Shown below are 20 T cell receptor beta chains from a single sample sequenced in a study of cytomegalovirus exposure and HLA in healthy donors (dated by TCRdb to the late 2010s). Library creation used the immunoSEQ multiplex PCR assay. For the multiplex PCR, a mixture combining 60 forward primers for TCR Vbeta segments and 13 reverse primers for TCR Jbeta segments was used. TCRdb took this table from immuneACCESS and kept in-frame rearrangements with V and J called. Such tables lack part of the clones; where checked against another copy, unresolved V genes explain under half of the gap, and the rest is unexplained. The sample table shows over 120,000 clones, and about 84% are seen once. The ten largest make up 2% to 3% of the sample. Sequencing was performed on PBMCs. The source of these receptors is a middle-aged man in good health and CMV-seronegative.

The chain employs TRBV6-1 and TRBJ2-1, with a tentative D call TRBD1 (6 bases). The CDR3 covers 15 residues. V was cut by 3 bases and J by 7 bases, with 16 bases left in between. Germline lookup yields CDR1 MNHNS and CDR2 SASEGT. The CDR3 sequence: CASSERQEYWNEQFF. The CDR3 nucleotides read TGTGCCAGCAGTGAGAGACAGGAATACTGGAATGAGCAGTTCTTC.

V gene TRBV5-1 combines with J gene TRBJ2-5, with 7 bases fitting TRBD1. The ends lost 0 bases at V and 5 bases at J; junction bases unmatched: 7. This CDR3 region has 15 residues. Germline CDR1 reads SGHRS; CDR2 reads YFSETQ. The CDR3, as DNA: TGCGCCAGCAGCTTGGGTATAGGGGGCAGGGAGACCCAGTACTTC. Translated: CASSLGIGGRETQYF.

V is TRBV9 and J is TRBJ2-7, with TRBD1 identical over 8 bases. CDR1 is SGDLS, CDR2 YYNGEE, per germline. The CDR3 consists of 14 residues. V lost 2 bases to trimming and J lost 6 bases; unmatched junction nucleotides: 7. The CDR3 nucleotides read TGTGCCAGCAGCGTTGGACAGGGTGAAGGCGAGCAGTACTTC. Its protein product is CASSVGQGEGEQYF.

The chain is built from TRBV7-9 and TRBJ2-7, with 12 positions matching TRBD2. V was clipped by 2 bases and J by 4 bases; unmatched bases: 0. This CDR3 region has 14 residues. CDR1 is SEHNR and CDR2 is FQNEAQ in the germline V gene (reference sequence). Here the CDR3 DNA reads TGTGCCAGCAGCTTACTAGCGGGGGGGTACGAGCAGTACTTC. This gives the protein CASSLLAGGYEQYF.

The chain links TRBV19 to TRBJ2-2; D is possibly TRBD2 (5 bases). Trimming took off 4 bases at V and 6 bases at J, with 12 bases between the two ends. Germline V gene data show CDR1 as LNHDA and CDR2 as SQIVND (reference sequence). CDR3 length: 14 amino acids. CDR3: CASSNSGSAGELFF. Here the CDR3 DNA reads TGTGCCAGTAGTAACTCGGGGTCGGCCGGGGAGCTGTTTTTT.

V gene TRBV15 combines with J gene TRBJ2-7, with a tentative D call TRBD1 (6 bases). The CDR3 sequence is 16 residues long. Germline lookup yields CDR1 LNHNV and CDR2 YYDKDF (reference sequence). With 1 base removed from V and 6 bases from J, the gap between germline ends came to 19 bases. The DNA of the CDR3 is TGTGCCACCAGCAGAGCCAAGGGCAGGGGATCGTCCGAGCAGTACTTC. Encoded protein: CATSRAKGRGSSEQYF.

Only a few counts were recorded for this clone. V gene TRBV4-1 combines with J gene TRBJ2-1; the match to TRBD2 covers 11 bases. The V and J ends lost 2 bases and 5 bases, in that order; junction bases with no gene match: 2. The CDR3 is made up of 15 amino acids. Per the germline V gene, CDR1 is MGHRA and CDR2 is YSYEKL. CDR3 nucleotides: TGCGCCAGCAGCCAACTAGCGGGAGGTCACAATGAGCAGTTCTTC. The encoded protein is CASSQLAGGHNEQFF.

The V and J genes are TRBV29-1 and TRBJ2-7; 7 positions match TRBD1. CDR1 and CDR2 from the germline V gene are SQVTM and ANQGSEA. The trim removed 6 bases at V and 3 bases at J, leaving 8 bases unmatched. The CDR3 runs to 13 residues. CDR3 loop: CSVRKGQFYEQYF. The CDR3 DNA follows: TGCAGCGTCAGGAAGGGACAGTTCTACGAGCAGTACTTC.

The chain joins TRBV5-5 to TRBJ1-2; 9 nucleotides match TRBD1. Germline V gives CDR1 SGHKS, CDR2 YYEKEE (reference sequence). With V trimmed by 1 base and J by 5 bases, 3 bases remained unmatched. This CDR3 region has 14 residues. The CDR3 coding sequence is TGTGCCAGCAGCTTGAGCGACAGGGGGTATGGCTACACCTTC. Protein: CASSLSDRGYGYTF.

CDR3 sequence: CASSLGGVRGTEAFF. CDR3 DNA: TGTGCCAGCAGTCTGGGGGGGGTGAGGGGCACTGAAGCTTTCTTT. J is TRBJ1-1 and V is TRBV27; D perhaps matches TRBD1 (5 bases). V gave up 5 bases and J gave up 4 bases, with 17 bases separating them. The CDR3 is 15 amino acids. Germline V gene lookup returns CDR1 MNHEY and CDR2 SMNVEV (reference sequence).

CDR3 sequence reads: CASSLRGYEQYF. The CDR3 DNA sequence: TGTGCCAGCAGCTTGCGGGGGTACGAGCAGTACTTC. The chain joins TRBV5-6 to TRBJ2-7; the D gene is possibly TRBD2 (6 bases). This CDR3 comprises 12 residues. CDR1 is SGHDT, CDR2 YYEEEE, per germline. With 1 base removed from V and 4 bases from J, the gap between germline ends came to 6 bases.

The chain employs TRBV9 and TRBJ1-2; no clear D gene. CDR1 and CDR2 from the germline V gene are SGDLS and YYNGEE. Trimming cost V 2 bases and J 6 bases, with 11 bases left between them. This CDR3 has 13 amino acids. In nucleotides, the CDR3 is TGTGCCAGCAGCGTCAGAGGGAATAATGGCTACACCTTC. Translation: CASSVRGNNGYTF.

The chain joins TRBV27 to TRBJ2-2; 7 bases line up with TRBD1. The CDR3 length is 15 residues. V lost 6 bases to trimming and J lost 3 bases; unmatched junction nucleotides: 7. Germline-derived CDR1 and CDR2 are MNHEY and SMNVEV (reference sequence). DNA for the CDR3: TGTGCCAGCAGCCCCACAGGGGTTCACACCGGGGAGCTGTTTTTT. The encoded protein is CASSPTGVHTGELFF.

The chain is built from TRBV2 and TRBJ1-2; TRBD1 might be the D (6 bases). In germline, CDR1 is SNHLY, CDR2 FYNNEI. Trimming left V 7 bases short and J 13 bases short, with 22 bases between. The CDR3 loop spans 13 amino acids. The CDR3 coding sequence is TGTGCCAGCACCCTTGGAACGACAGGCGTCGGCACCTTC. Translated: CASTLGTTGVGTF.

The V gene is TRBV6-1, the J gene TRBJ1-2; tentative D call: TRBD1 (5 bases). V shed 8 bases and J shed 1 base, with 11 bases lying between them. This CDR3 spans 13 amino acids. CDR1 is MNHNS, CDR2 SASEGT, per germline. CDR3 residues: CASGGGYNYGYTF. CDR3 DNA sequence: TGTGCCAGCGGGGGGGGATATAACTATGGCTACACCTTC.

The chain uses TRBV9 and TRBJ2-7, with D possibly being TRBD2 (6 bases). The CDR3 is 13 residues long. The germline V gene encodes CDR1 SGDLS and CDR2 YYNGEE. V lost 4 bases and J 7 bases, leaving 15 bases between the germline ends. The CDR3 spells CASSFQWRGEQYF. For the CDR3, the DNA is TGTGCCAGCAGCTTTCAGTGGAGGGGAGAGCAGTACTTC.

V gene TRBV11-3 combines with J gene TRBJ2-1; TRBD2 matches 10 bases. The CDR3 runs to 16 residues. V lost 3 bases to trimming and J lost 6 bases; unmatched junction nucleotides: 8. CDR1 SGHNT and CDR2 YENEEA come from the germline V gene. CDR3 loop: CASSFISSGGANEQFF. CDR3 nucleotide sequence: TGTGCCAGCAGCTTCATCTCTAGCGGGGGAGCCAATGAGCAGTTCTTC.

The gene calls are TRBV30 and TRBJ1-4; D unresolved. The germline CDR1 and CDR2 sequences are GTSNPN and SVGIG (reference sequence). Trimming took off 2 bases at V and 0 bases at J, with 4 bases between the two ends. The length of the CDR3 is 13 residues. CDR3 sequence: CAWSRATNEKLFF. The CDR3 DNA reads as TGTGCCTGGAGTAGAGCAACTAATGAAAAACTGTTTTTT.

The chain has TRBV28 and TRBJ1-6; D remains unclear. The V and J ends lost 4 bases and 7 bases respectively, with 11 bases between them. The CDR3 sequence is 14 residues long. In germline, CDR1 is MDHEN, CDR2 SYDVKM. CDR3 region: CASSYAARNSPLHF. As DNA, the CDR3 is TGTGCCAGCAGTTACGCGGCAAGAAATTCACCCCTCCACTTT.

This clone was recorded a few times. This chain joins TRBV7-8 and TRBJ2-1; D may be TRBD1 (6 bases). Deletions cut 4 bases from V and 3 bases from J, with 22 bases between. There are 18 residues in the CDR3. CDR1 is SGHVS, CDR2 FQNEAQ, per germline. CDR3 sequence reads: CASSSYRQAVAIYNEQFF. The CDR3 bases are TGTGCCAGCAGCTCTTACCGACAGGCCGTAGCGATCTACAATGAGCAGTTCTTC.